This T cell receptor (beta chain) was obtained from a study of blood T cells in healthy people across ages. A second PCR of about 7 to 12 cycles used a sample-barcoded 5' primer and a J-beta primer mix. TCRdb analysed the 5' RACE reads with MiXCR anew, one entry per CDR3 protein. This sample yields about 1.5 million distinct CDR3 sequences, of which 35% to 45% are seen a single time; about 4% belongs to the top ten. This clonotype was observed a handful of times. V was shortened by 5 bases and J by 1 base, with 9 bases between the two germline ends. Per germline, CDR1 MNHNY and CDR2 SVGAGI (reference sequence). The CDR3 consists of 14 residues.

Sequenced input: blood. The TCR originated in a woman younger than 30 in good health. The J gene is TRBJ2-4, the V gene TRBV6-6; D possibly corresponds to TRBD1 (6 bases). The CDR3 DNA reads as TGTGCCAGCAGTAAACAGGGTGCCAAAAACATTCAGTACTTC. It yields the protein CASSKQGAKNIQYF.